The source of this T cell receptor beta chain is a study of cytomegalovirus exposure and HLA in healthy donors. From germline, CDR1 is MDHEN and CDR2 SYDVKM. CDR3 length: 13 amino acids. Losses at the gene ends were 7 bases for V and 6 bases for J; bases not matched to a gene: 8. TCRdb's copy holds only in-frame clones and misses some; the assay was immunoSEQ multiplex PCR. The repertoire includes 76,000 or so clones, roughly 94% of them detected once, and more than 3% sits in the top ten. The rearrangement uses TRBV28 and TRBJ1-2; 7 bases are a match to TRBD1. Specimen: PBMCs. The source is a young woman in good health and CMV-seropositive. For the CDR3, the DNA is TGTGCCAGCAAGCTGACAGGGACAAATGGCTACACCTTC. Residues: CASKLTGTNGYTF.